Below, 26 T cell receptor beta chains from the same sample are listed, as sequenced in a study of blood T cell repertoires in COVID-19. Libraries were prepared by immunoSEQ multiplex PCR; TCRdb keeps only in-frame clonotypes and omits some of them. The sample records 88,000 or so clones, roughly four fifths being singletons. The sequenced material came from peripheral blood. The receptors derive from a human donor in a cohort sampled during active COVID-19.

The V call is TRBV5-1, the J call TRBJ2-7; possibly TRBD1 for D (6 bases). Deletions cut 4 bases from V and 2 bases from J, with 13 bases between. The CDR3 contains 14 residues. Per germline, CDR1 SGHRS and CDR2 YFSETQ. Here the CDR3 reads CASSPDSPTYEQYF. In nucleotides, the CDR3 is TGCGCCAGCAGCCCGGACAGCCCTACCTACGAGCAGTACTTC.

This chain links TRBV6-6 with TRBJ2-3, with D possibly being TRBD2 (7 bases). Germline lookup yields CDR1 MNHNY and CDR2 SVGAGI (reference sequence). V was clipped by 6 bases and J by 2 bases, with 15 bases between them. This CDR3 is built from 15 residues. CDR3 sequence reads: CASSPLGGATDTQYF. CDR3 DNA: TGTGCCAGCAGCCCCCTGGGGGGGGCCACAGATACGCAGTATTTT.

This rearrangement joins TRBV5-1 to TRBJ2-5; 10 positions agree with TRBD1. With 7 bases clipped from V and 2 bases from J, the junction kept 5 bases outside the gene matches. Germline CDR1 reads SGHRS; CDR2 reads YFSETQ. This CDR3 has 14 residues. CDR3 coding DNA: TGCGCCAGCGGACCGGGACAGGGGCAAGAGACCCAGTACTTC. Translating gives CASGPGQGQETQYF.

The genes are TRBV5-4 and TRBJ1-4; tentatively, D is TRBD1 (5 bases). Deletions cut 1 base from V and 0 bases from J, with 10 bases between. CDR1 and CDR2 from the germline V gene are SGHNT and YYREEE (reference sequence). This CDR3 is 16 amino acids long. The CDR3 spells CASSLMTAATNEKLFF. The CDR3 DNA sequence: TGTGCCAGCAGCTTGATGACAGCTGCAACTAATGAAAAACTGTTTTTT.

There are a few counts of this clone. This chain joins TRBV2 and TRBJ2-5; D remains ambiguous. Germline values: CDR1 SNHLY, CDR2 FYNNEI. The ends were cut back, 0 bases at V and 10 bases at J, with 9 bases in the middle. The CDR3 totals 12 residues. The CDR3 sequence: CASSEAAVHQYF. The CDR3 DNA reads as TGTGCCAGCAGTGAAGCGGCGGTGCACCAGTACTTC.

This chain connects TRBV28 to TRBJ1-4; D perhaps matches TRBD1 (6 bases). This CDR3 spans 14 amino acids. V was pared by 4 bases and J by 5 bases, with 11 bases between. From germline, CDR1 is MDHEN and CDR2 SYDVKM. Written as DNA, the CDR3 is TGTGCCAGCAGTTCCCCAGGGGAGAATGAAAAACTGTTTTTT. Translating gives CASSSPGENEKLFF.

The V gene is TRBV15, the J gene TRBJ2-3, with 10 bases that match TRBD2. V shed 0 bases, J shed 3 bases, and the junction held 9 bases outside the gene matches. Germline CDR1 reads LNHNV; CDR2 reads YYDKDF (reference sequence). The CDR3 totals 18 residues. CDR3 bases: TGTGCCACCAGCAGAGATATTAGCGGGAGGTTCAGGACAGATACGCAGTATTTT. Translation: CATSRDISGRFRTDTQYF.

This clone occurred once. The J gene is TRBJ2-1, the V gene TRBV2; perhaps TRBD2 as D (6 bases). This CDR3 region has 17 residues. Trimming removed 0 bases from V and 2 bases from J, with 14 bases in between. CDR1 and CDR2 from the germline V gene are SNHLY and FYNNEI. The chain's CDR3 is CASSEAVREPTYNEQFF. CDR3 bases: TGTGCCAGCAGTGAAGCGGTCCGGGAGCCCACCTACAATGAGCAGTTCTTC.

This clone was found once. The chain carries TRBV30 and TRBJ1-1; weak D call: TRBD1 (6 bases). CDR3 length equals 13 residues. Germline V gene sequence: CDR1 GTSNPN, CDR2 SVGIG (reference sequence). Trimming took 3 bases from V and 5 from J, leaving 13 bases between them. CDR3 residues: CAWRAGVMTEAFF. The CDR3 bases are TGTGCCTGGAGGGCAGGGGTTATGACTGAAGCTTTCTTT.

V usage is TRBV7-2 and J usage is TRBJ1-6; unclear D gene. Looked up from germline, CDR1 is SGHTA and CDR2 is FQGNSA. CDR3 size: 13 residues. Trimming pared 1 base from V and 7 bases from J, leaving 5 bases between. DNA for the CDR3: TGTGCCAGCAGCTTAGACGAGAATTCACCCCTCCACTTT. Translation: CASSLDENSPLHF. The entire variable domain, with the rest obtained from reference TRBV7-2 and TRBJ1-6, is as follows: GAGVSQSPSNKVTEKGKDVELRCDPISGHTALYWYRQSLGQGLEFLIYFQGNSAPDKSGLPSDRFSAERTGGSVSTLTIQRTQQEDSAVYLCASSLDENSPLHFGNGTRLTVT.

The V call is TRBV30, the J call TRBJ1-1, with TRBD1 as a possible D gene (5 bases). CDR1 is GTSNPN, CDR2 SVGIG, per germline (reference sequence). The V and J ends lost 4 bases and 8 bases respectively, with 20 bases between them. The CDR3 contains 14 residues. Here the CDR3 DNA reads TGTGCCTGGACGACGCACCCCGGGGAGGGGGAAGCTTTCTTT. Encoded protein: CAWTTHPGEGEAFF.

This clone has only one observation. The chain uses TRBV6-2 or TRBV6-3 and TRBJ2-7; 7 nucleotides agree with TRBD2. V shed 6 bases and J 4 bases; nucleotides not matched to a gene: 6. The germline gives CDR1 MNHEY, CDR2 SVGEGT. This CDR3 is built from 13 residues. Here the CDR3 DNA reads TGTGCCAGCAGCCTCGGGACTAAATACGAGCAGTACTTC. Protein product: CASSLGTKYEQYF.

The CDR3 loop reads CASTLGQAYEQYF. Here the CDR3 DNA reads TGTGCCAGCACCCTGGGACAGGCCTACGAGCAGTACTTC. The chain links TRBV12-3 or TRBV12-4 to TRBJ2-7; 8 nucleotides match TRBD1. CDR3 length equals 13 residues. The V gene end was trimmed by 7 bases and the J gene end by 2 bases; junction bases not matched to a gene: 4.

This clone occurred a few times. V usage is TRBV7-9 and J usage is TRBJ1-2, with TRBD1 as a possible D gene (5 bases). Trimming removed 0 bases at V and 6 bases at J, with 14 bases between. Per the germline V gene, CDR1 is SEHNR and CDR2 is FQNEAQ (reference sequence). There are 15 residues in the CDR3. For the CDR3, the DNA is TGTGCCAGCAGCTTAGCGCTTTCGGGGGAGGATGGCTACACCTTC. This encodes CASSLALSGEDGYTF.

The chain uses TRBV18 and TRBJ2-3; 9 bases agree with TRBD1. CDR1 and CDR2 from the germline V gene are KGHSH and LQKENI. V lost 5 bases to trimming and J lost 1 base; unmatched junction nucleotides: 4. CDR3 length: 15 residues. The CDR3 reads CASSAGQGGTDTQYF. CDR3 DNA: TGTGCCAGCTCAGCGGGACAGGGAGGCACAGATACGCAGTATTTT.

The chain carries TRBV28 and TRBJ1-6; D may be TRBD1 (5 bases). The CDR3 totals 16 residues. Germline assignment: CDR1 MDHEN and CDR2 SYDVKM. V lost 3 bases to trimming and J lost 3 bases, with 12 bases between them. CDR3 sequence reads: CASSLRLQGYNSPLHF. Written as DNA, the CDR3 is TGTGCCAGCAGTTTGCGGTTGCAGGGCTATAATTCACCCCTCCACTTT.

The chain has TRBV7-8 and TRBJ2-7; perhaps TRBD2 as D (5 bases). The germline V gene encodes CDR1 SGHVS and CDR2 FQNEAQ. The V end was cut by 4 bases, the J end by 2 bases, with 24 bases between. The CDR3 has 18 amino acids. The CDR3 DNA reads TGTGCCAGCAGCTACTTAGTGGGCGGTGGAGGTGGCGCCTACGAGCAGTACTTC. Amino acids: CASSYLVGGGGGAYEQYF.

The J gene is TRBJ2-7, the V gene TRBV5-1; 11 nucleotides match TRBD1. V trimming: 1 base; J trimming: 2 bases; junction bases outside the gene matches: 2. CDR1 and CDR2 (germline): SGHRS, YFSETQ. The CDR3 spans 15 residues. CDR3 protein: CASSLQGQGAYEQYF. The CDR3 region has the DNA TGCGCCAGCAGCTTGCAGGGACAGGGGGCCTACGAGCAGTACTTC. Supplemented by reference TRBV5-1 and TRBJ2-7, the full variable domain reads KAGVTQTPRYLIKTRGQQVTLSCSPISGHRSVSWYQQTPGQGLQFLFEYFSETQRNKGNFPGRFSGRQFSNSRSEMNVSTLELGDSALYLCASSLQGQGAYEQYFGPGTRLTVT.

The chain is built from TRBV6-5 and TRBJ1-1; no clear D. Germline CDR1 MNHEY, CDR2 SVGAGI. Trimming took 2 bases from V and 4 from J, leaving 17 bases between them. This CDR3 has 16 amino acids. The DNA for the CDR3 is TGTGCCAGCAGTTACATTACCGCTACCCCCCGCACTGAAGCTTTCTTT. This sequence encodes CASSYITATPRTEAFF.

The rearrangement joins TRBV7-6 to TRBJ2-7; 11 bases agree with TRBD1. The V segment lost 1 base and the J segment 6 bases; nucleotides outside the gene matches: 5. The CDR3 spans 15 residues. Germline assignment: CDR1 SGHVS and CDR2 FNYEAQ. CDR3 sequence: CASSLGTGTGGEQYF. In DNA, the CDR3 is TGTGCCAGCAGCTTAGGTACGGGGACAGGGGGCGAGCAGTACTTC.

The DNA of the CDR3 is TGTGCCAGCGGTATTAGCTGGGGGGAGGGCTACAATGAGCAGTTCTTC. Its translation: CASGISWGEGYNEQFF. This chain connects TRBV28 to TRBJ2-1; 7 bases align to TRBD2. The V segment lost 8 bases and the J segment 3 bases; nucleotides outside the gene matches: 13. Germline V CDR1 and CDR2: MDHEN, SYDVKM. This CDR3 region has 16 residues. Full variable domain (outside the CDR3, taken from reference TRBV28 and TRBJ2-1): DVKVTQSSRYLVKRTGEKVFLECVQDMDHENMFWYRQDPGLGLRLIYFSYDVKMKEKGDIPEGYSVSREKKERFSLILESASTNQTSMYLCASGISWGEGYNEQFFGPGTRLTVL.

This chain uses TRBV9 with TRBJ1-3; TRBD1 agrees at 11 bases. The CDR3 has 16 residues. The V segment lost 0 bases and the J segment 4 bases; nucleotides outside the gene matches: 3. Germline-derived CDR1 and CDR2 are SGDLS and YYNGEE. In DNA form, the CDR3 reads TGTGCCAGCAGCGTAGGGGACAGGGGGAAGGGAAACACCATATATTTT. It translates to CASSVGDRGKGNTIYF.

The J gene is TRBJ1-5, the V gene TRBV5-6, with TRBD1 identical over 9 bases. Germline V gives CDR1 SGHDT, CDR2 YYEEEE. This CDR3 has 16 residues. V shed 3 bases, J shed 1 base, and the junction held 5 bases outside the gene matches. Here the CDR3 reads CASSWWTGVSNQPQHF. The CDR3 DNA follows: TGTGCCAGCAGCTGGTGGACAGGGGTAAGCAATCAGCCCCAGCATTTT.

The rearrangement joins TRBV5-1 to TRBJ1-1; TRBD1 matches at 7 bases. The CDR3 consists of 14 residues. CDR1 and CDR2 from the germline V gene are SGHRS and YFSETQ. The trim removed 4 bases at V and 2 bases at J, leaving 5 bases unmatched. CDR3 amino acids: CASSQTGPNTEAFF. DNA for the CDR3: TGCGCCAGCAGCCAGACAGGGCCTAACACTGAAGCTTTCTTT.

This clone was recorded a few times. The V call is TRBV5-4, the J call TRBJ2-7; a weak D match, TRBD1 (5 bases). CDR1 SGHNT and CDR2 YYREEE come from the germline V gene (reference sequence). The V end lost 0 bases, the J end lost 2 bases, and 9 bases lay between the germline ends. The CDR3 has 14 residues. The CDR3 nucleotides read TGTGCCAGCAGCTTGGTCCAGGGTCCCTACGAGCAGTACTTC. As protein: CASSLVQGPYEQYF.

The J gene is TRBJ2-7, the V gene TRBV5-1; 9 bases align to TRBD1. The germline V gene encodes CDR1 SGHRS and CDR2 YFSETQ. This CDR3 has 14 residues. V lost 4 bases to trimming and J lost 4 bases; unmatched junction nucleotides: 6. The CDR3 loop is CASSLDRGNYEQYF. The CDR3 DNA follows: TGCGCCAGCAGCCTTGACAGGGGGAATTACGAGCAGTACTTC. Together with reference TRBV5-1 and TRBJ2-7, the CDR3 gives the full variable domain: KAGVTQTPRYLIKTRGQQVTLSCSPISGHRSVSWYQQTPGQGLQFLFEYFSETQRNKGNFPGRFSGRQFSNSRSEMNVSTLELGDSALYLCASSLDRGNYEQYFGPGTRLTVT.